The rows below give T cell receptor beta chains drawn from one sample of a study of T-cell memory formation after mild COVID-19. TCRdb processed the 5' RACE reads anew with MiXCR; each CDR3 protein has one entry. This table has hundreds of thousands of distinct CDR3 sequences, about 23% appearing once. Sequenced sample: PBMCs or a T cell subset sorted from them (not recorded which). The receptors originated from an adult woman who had mild COVID-19 (a few samples of this study predate the infection). Cell type and time point are not known. CDR3s include the opening cysteine and the closing phenylalanine or tryptophan. The D gene is left open where the match is weak. Rows give clone size only sometimes, using once, few, many, or a class for an expanded clone.

>.|.|TRBJ2-7|TRBV20-1
TGCAGTGCTAGAGATCCGCAGGGCGCCGGGTACGAGCAGTACTTC
CSARDPQGAGYEQYF
>.|.|TRBJ1-2|TRBV9
TGTGCCAGCAGCGTACGGGGGGGCTGGAATGGCTACACCTTC
CASSVRGGWNGYTF
>.|few|TRBJ2-5|TRBV5-4
TGTGCCAGCAGCGCCTCAGCCGCGGGGACACGAGAGACCCAGTACTTC
CASSASAAGTRETQYF
>TRBD1|few|TRBJ1-2|TRBV7-9
TGTGCCAGCAGCTTAGCCGGGACAGGGGATGGCTACACCTTC
CASSLAGTGDGYTF
>.|few|TRBJ2-1|TRBV29-1
TGCAGCGTTCCTCGGGTTGGGGAGGCGCTGATCTCCTACAATGAGCAGTTCTTC
CSVPRVGEALISYNEQFF
>TRBD1|few|TRBJ1-1|TRBV9
TGTGCCAGCAGCGTAGGTGGCAGGGGGACGATGAACACTGAAGCTTTCTTT
CASSVGGRGTMNTEAFF
>.|.|TRBJ2-2|TRBV25-1
TGTGCCAGCAGTGATTCCATACCATCCGGGGAGCTGTTTTTT
CASSDSIPSGELFF
>.|once|TRBJ2-5|TRBV7-7
TGTGCCAGCAGCCAAGGACGAGGAGGGGAGACCCAGTACTTC
CASSQGRGGETQYF
>.|.|TRBJ2-1|TRBV3-1
TGTGCCAGCAGCCAAGTCTCAGGAGGTGAGCAGTTCTTC
CASSQVSGGEQFF
>.|.|TRBJ1-1|TRBV4-3
TGCGCCAGCACGGACAGCGGCCCCACTGAAGCTTTCTTT
CASTDSGPTEAFF
>.|.|TRBJ2-2|TRBV20-1
TGCAGTGCTGCTAACTGGGTCTCTGGTACCGGGGAGCTGTTTTTT
CSAANWVSGTGELFF
>TRBD1|.|TRBJ2-1|TRBV6-5
TGTGCCAGCAGTTACTCCGTGACAGGGGGGCGAAATGAGCAGTTCTTC
CASSYSVTGGRNEQFF
>TRBD1|few|TRBJ2-5|TRBV7-8
TGTGCCAGCAGCTTAGGAGGGGGCACGGAGACCCAGTACTTC
CASSLGGGTETQYF
>.|.|TRBJ1-1|TRBV2
TGTGCCACCTGGGGAGACCACACTGAAGCTTTCTTT
CATWGDHTEAFF
>.|.|TRBJ2-1|TRBV6-2/TRBV6-3
TGTGCCAGCAGTTACTCCCCTGGAGGGTCTCCCCCTTCCTACAATGAGCAGTTCTTC
CASSYSPGGSPPSYNEQFF
>.|.|TRBJ2-1|TRBV27
TGTGCCAGCAGCTTCCCGGGGGCTCCGCAGTTCTTC
CASSFPGAPQFF
>TRBD2|.|TRBJ2-1|TRBV5-1
TGCGCCAGCAGCTTGGGTTTTGGAAGCGGGGGGAAGAATGAGCAGTTCTTC
CASSLGFGSGGKNEQFF
>TRBD2|.|TRBJ2-7|TRBV11-3
TGTGCCAGCAGCACAAGCAGCGGGATAAGGTACGAGCAGTACTTC
CASSTSSGIRYEQYF
>.|.|TRBJ1-1|TRBV10-2
TGCGCCAGCAGTGAGTACGCCGCGCGGACTGAAGCTTTCTTT
CASSEYAARTEAFF
>.|many|TRBJ2-7|TRBV12-3/TRBV12-4
TGTGCCAGCAGTGGGGCGTCGGCCTACGAGCAGTACTTC
CASSGASAYEQYF
>.|.|TRBJ2-3|TRBV29-1
TGCAGCGTCCAAAGGGGCGGGACCGGCCCTACGCAGTATTTT
CSVQRGGTGPTQYF
>.|few|TRBJ2-3|TRBV12-3/TRBV12-4
TGTGCCAGCAGTTTGGGTGTGCCAGATACGCAGTATTTT
CASSLGVPDTQYF
>TRBD2|few|TRBJ2-7|TRBV3-1
TGTGCCAGCAGCCAGGGACTAGCGGGAGGGAGGTACGAGCAGTACTTC
CASSQGLAGGRYEQYF
>.|few|TRBJ2-7|TRBV4-1
TGCGCCAGCAGCCAATACAGGGGAGGCAACGAGCAGTACTTC
CASSQYRGGNEQYF
>.|.|TRBJ2-1|TRBV5-4
TGTGCCAGCAGCCGTCGGGGGTACCAAAACAATGAGCAGTTCTTC
CASSRRGYQNNEQFF
>.|.|TRBJ2-4|TRBV11-3
TGTGCCAGCAGCATCTCGGGGGGCCAAAACATTCAGTACTTC
CASSISGGQNIQYF
>.|.|TRBJ2-3|TRBV11-2
TGTGCCAGCAGCCTAGTGTCCGTTGACACAGATACGCAGTATTTT
CASSLVSVDTDTQYF
>.|.|TRBJ1-1|TRBV5-5
TGTGCCAGCAGCTTGGAATTCCGACATGAAGCTTTCTTT
CASSLEFRHEAFF
>.|.|TRBJ2-2|TRBV4-1
TGCGCCAGCAGCCTCTCAGGGGCAGGCCCTAACACCGGGGAGCTGTTTTTT
CASSLSGAGPNTGELFF
>TRBD1|.|TRBJ2-1|TRBV7-9
TGTGCCAGCAGCTCGAACAGGGGGCAATACAATGAGCAGTTCTTC
CASSSNRGQYNEQFF
>TRBD2|.|TRBJ2-7|TRBV19
TGTGCCAGTAGTCCAGGAGCGGGACCTATCTACGAGCAGTACTTC
CASSPGAGPIYEQYF
>.|many|TRBJ1-1|TRBV25-1
TGCGCCAGCAGCGCGGGTTCGAACACTGAAGCTTTCTTT
CASSAGSNTEAFF
>.|.|TRBJ2-5|TRBV7-2
TGTGCCAGCAGCTTAGCGGGATCTGGGAAGACCCAGTACTTC
CASSLAGSGKTQYF
>.|many|TRBJ2-7|TRBV27
TGTGCCAGCGCCGGGACCCCCTACTACGAGCAGTACTTC
CASAGTPYYEQYF
>TRBD1|once|TRBJ2-3|TRBV30
TGTGCCTGGAGTCGGGACAGGGGGTCAGATACGCAGTATTTT
CAWSRDRGSDTQYF
>.|.|TRBJ1-2|TRBV5-1
TGCGCCAGCAGCTTTGGGGACGGGGGCGACGGCTACACCTTC
CASSFGDGGDGYTF
>TRBD2|few|TRBJ2-1|TRBV6-5
TGTGCCAGCAGTGCGCTTGGTTTTGGACTAGCGGGAGGCAATGAGCAGTTCTTC
CASSALGFGLAGGNEQFF
>.|.|TRBJ1-1|TRBV6-1
TGTGCCAGCAGTGACGGACGGCTCACTGAAGCTTTCTTT
CASSDGRLTEAFF
>TRBD1|.|TRBJ2-7|TRBV25-1
TGTGCCAGCAGTGGATGGGACAGGGGGGCGCGGAGCTCCTACGAGCAGTACTTC
CASSGWDRGARSSYEQYF